This TCR beta chain was captured in a study of blood T cell repertoires in COVID-19. Study overall: The study drew acute and convalescent COVID-19 samples from the United States, Italy and Spain. From T cells, B-cell-depleted T cells, or PBMCs came the material, which was cDNA or gDNA.

This clone was seen more than once but under ten times. Sequencing used immunoSEQ multiplex PCR; TCRdb keeps in-frame clones, though not all of them. The sample holds approximately 110,000 clones, less than 85% seen once. The V gene's germline CDR1 is ENHRY and CDR2 SYGVKD. The V end was cut by 8 bases, the J end by 6 bases, with 17 bases between. There are 14 residues in the CDR3. This receptor was obtained from a woman in her fifties or sixties with acute or convalescent COVID-19. Sequencing was done on a sample of peripheral blood. The chain couples TRBV10-3 to TRBJ1-5; tentatively, D is TRBD1 (6 bases). The DNA of the CDR3 is TGTGCCATCTCCCAAGGGGGTGAAGGTCAGCCCCAGCATTTT. It specifies CAISQGGEGQPQHF.